This T cell receptor beta chain is drawn from a study of cytomegalovirus exposure and HLA in healthy donors (dated by TCRdb to 2016 to 2017). For context, the study as a whole: An earlier analysis of 587 of the donors reported 276 Gb of sequence data and about 120 million unique TCR beta sequences obtained from approximately 180 million T cells. Donor age, sex, ethnicity and CMV serostatus were collected together with the repertoire data. Among 398 genotyped donors of the cohort, an average of approximately 250,000 unique TCR beta nucleotide sequences were sequenced per donor, around a sixth of them non-productive. In the later analysis, no new phenotypic data were used to find candidate immune exposures; instead, reliance was placed on TCR beta sequences and their occurrence across donors. Every repertoire in the discovery cohort had been generated on one and the same sequencing platform. Along with the roughly 710-subject first cohort, a separate validation cohort of more than 90 different subjects was used. Because of strong linkage in the cohort, five DR-DQ haplotypes were treated as single units for association and clustering. An early release covering roughly 640 HLA-typed donors comprised approximately 300 gigabases of sequencing data and approximately 80 million unique TCR sequences. High-throughput TCR immunosequencing, statistical association of individual TCRs with disease status, and machine learning were combined to predict cytomegalovirus infection status. The number of donors typed differed by locus, with 629-630 for A, B, C, DRB1 and DQB1, roughly 520 for DQA1, 600 to 610 for DPA1, and around 430 for DPB1. A later genetic analysis used genome-wide SNP genotypes for about 55% of the 666 donors, treating that subset as a discovery cohort. The study aimed to test whether cataloging public T cell receptors could reveal signatures of past pathogen exposure. To study patterns of TCR occurrence, a later analysis re-analyzed previously published TCR beta repertoires from just over 650 donors and added high-resolution HLA genotyping. An earlier analysis of fewer than 700 of the donors applied high-throughput TCR beta sequencing to assess whether each TCR beta V gene segment acted as functional or pseudogenic. Of the roughly 430 genotyped donors, approximately 83% fell in the genetic ancestry cluster associated with self-reported Caucasian donors. The T cell repertoires of roughly 660 subjects were profiled by immunosequencing and related to cytomegalovirus serostatus. Both class I and class II loci were covered by HLA typing, at four-digit resolution.

This clone was observed once. Its antigen is unknown. Base-call qualities are not available, and no considerably larger clone is one nucleotide away. Results and caveats for the whole study, not just this receptor: In this cohort, only TCR beta chains were sequenced, and detectable features were limited by the absence of alpha or paired-chain data. Most TCR sequences were observed very rarely across donors, whereas some public TCRs were present in many individuals. The only immune exposure information available for the cohort was CMV serostatus. Compared with the approximately 710-donor mean, donors in an Asian-associated ancestry cluster had fewer N-insertions in productive TCRs, according to a later genetic analysis. The authors suggested that the approach could potentially be generalized to other disease states and immunological phenotypes. A further reported finding was that TCR beta sequences accurately predicted the HLA-A and HLA-B alleles for most subjects in the first cohort. The classifier was reported to diagnose cytomegalovirus status with high specificity and sensitivity in both the original and validation cohorts. Some IMGT-functional V segments, including TRBV6-2 and TRBV6-3, could not be distinguished by the 87-base-pair reads and were therefore excluded. In a later analysis, several top co-occurrence clusters were reported to appear linked to parvovirus B19, influenza, CMV and Epstein-Barr virus. The presence/absence analyses assumed that sequencing depth was roughly uniform across donors, and that assumption may not be true. In the study, 150 to 200 TCR beta chains were listed as associated with cytomegalovirus. In a later analysis, 16,951 TCR beta sequences were associated with specific HLA alleles at a false discovery rate of 0.05. In a later analysis, HLA-associated TCR beta chains were found to be more clonally expanded and to have lower generation probabilities than equally common non-associated chains. Because counts were too low, more than 15 rarely observed V segments, including chromosome 9 orphons, were excluded from the earlier analysis of 587 of the donors. When HLA alleles, especially DR and DQ, strongly co-occurred, TCR associations were difficult to assign to individual alleles. Three of the identified cytomegalovirus-associated TCR beta chains were confirmed in vitro to be specific for cytomegalovirus antigens. A later analysis found that most CMV-associated TCR beta chains appeared HLA-restricted, with HLA associations seemingly driven largely by CMV exposure. A cluster of highly shared sequence variants was judged likely to be a technical artifact of the sequencing pipeline. HLA typing was unavailable for some donors at each locus, so association tests used only the typed subset. Linkage disequilibrium might explain the correlated functional status among segregating V segments, but an unknown experimental factor could not be excluded. Broadly in line with IMGT annotations, most TCR beta V segments showed up in productive rearrangements about 90% or about 30% of the time in an earlier analysis of approximately 640 of the donors. A later analysis found that TCR association rates varied across HLA loci, with DRB1 alleles showing the most associated TCRs and HLA-C alleles the fewest. An association between a missense DCLRE1C variant and V-gene and J-gene trimming of TCR beta chains was found in a later genetic analysis and replicated in an independent cohort.

The germline V gene gives CDR1 as MNHEY and CDR2 as SVGAGI. CDR3 length: 15 amino acids, cysteine to phenylalanine. Only the CDR3 DNA is retained, 45 bases long and in frame from the first base. At the junction V is shortened by 2 bases and J by 4 bases; bases outside the gene matches: 2. The cohort comprised several hundred healthy bone marrow donors. At the time of sampling, all cohort members were nominally healthy, though unrecorded immune exposures were likely present. The donor was CMV seronegative and belonged to the group of several hundred seronegative cohort members. Each donor provided a peripheral blood sample, and peripheral blood mononuclear cells were used for TCR beta sequencing. Genomic DNA extraction from the blood cell samples was performed with the Qiagen DNeasy Blood Extraction Kit. Library method: the immunoSEQ multiplex PCR assay. For the multiplex PCR, a mixture combining 60 forward primers for TCR Vbeta segments and 13 reverse primers for TCR Jbeta segments was used. A multiplex PCR assay on genomic DNA amplified the CDR3 region of rearranged TCR beta genes. The Illumina HiSeq System was used to sequence the amplified TCR beta libraries as 87-base-pair reads. The paper's processing steps were these. In a later analysis, around 80 million unique TCR beta chains were counted across the 500 to 850 repertoires, and about 10 million of these chains were shared by at least two donors. To remove PCR and sequencing errors, raw reads were error-corrected and collapsed into unique sequences using a nearest-neighbor algorithm that merged closely related sequences. Alignment of CDR3 sequences to IMGT reference sequences was used to assign V, D and J gene segments. For a sequence to be retained, a match of at least six nucleotides to both a V gene segment and a J gene segment was required. A rearrangement was called productive if the CDR3 had no stop codons and remained in frame with V and J, and every other rearrangement was called non-productive. CDR3 was defined according to IMGT convention as the region running from the second conserved V-encoded cysteine to the conserved J-encoded phenylalanine. The earlier analysis of 500 to 650 of the donors excluded any sequence lacking an unambiguous match to a single V gene segment. An earlier analysis of a few hundred of the donors called V segments functional above 56.7% productive rearrangements and segregating when the between-donor standard deviation exceeded 5%. A statistical classification framework was built to diagnose cytomegalovirus status from the catalog of TCR beta chain sequences. In a later analysis, TCR nucleotide sequences were compared against IMGT/GENE-DB human TR gene sequences so that V and J genes could be assigned. Using the TCRdist pipeline, a later analysis assigned CDR3 sequences along with most-parsimonious VDJ recombination scenarios. In a later analysis, each TCR beta chain was defined by its CDR3 amino acid sequence together with its V-gene family, and reads without a unique V-gene family were excluded. A later analysis removed 600 or so highly shared, low-generation-probability nucleotide sequences to deal with suspected cross-contamination and a sequencing artifact. For each public chain, a later analysis derived a clonal expansion index from normalized ranks of inferred template counts within each repertoire. Generation probabilities in a later analysis came from a VDJ recombination model fitted to out-of-frame rearrangements, and those results were checked against IGoR. A later analysis scored TCR-TCR, TCR-HLA and TCR-CMV co-occurrence with hypergeometric tests, applying a repertoire-size bias correction to TCR pairs. A later analysis estimated false discovery rates by permuting HLA or CMV assignments 20 times. In a later analysis, co-occurring TCRs were grouped with DBSCAN, and TCRdist sequence similarity was added when clustering was performed within HLA-allele-positive subsets. For co-occurrence clustering, repertoires with fewer than 30,000 or more than 120,000 public chains were excluded, along with several repertoires with anomalous nucleotide sharing. In its TCRdb copy, this immuneACCESS table keeps in-frame sequences only and misses some clones. Where compared with another copy, unresolved V genes explain less than half of these, and the others have no known cause. V and J calls and clone size are given by that table; D and trimming were obtained from the DNA. For this sample the table gives about 140,000 clones, of which over 80% were detected only once. The ten largest clones add up to over 0.95% of the sample.

Sequences were obtained from PBMCs. The sequence is built from TRBV6-5 and TRBJ2-2; TRBD2 matches 9 bases in the middle. The TCR was taken from a female donor in good health and CMV-seronegative. The sequenced DNA: TGTGCCAGCAGTTACAGCGGGAGGCCCACCGGGGAGCTGTTTTTT. The encoded protein is CASSYSGRPTGELFF.